The text below deals with one TCR beta chain. Its antigen is unknown. A single record per CDR3 protein comes from TCRdb applying MiXCR to the 5' RACE reads. The sample has around 90,000 distinct CDR3 sequences, about 13% seen once. These data come from a study of T-cell memory formation after mild COVID-19. For the study at large: Clustering of TCRs was largely donor specific. Findings and limits, study-wide: Later expanders leaned toward CD4+, whereas clones contracting from day 15 to 85 were balanced CD4/CD8. For contracting clones, CD4+ ones sat mainly in CM and EM, CD8+ in EMRA.

Sequencing used PBMCs or a T cell subset sorted from them (not recorded which). This receptor was obtained from an adult woman who had mild COVID-19 (a few samples of this study predate the infection). Cell type and time point are not known.

CDR3 sequence reads: CASSFEGGRDYNEQFF. The CDR3 DNA sequence: TGTGCCAGCAGTTTTGAAGGCGGGAGGGACTACAATGAGCAGTTCTTC. This chain uses TRBV12-3 or TRBV12-4 with TRBJ2-1, with TRBD2 identical over 9 bases. The CDR3 contains 16 residues. With 3 bases clipped from V and 3 bases from J, the junction kept 6 bases outside the gene matches.